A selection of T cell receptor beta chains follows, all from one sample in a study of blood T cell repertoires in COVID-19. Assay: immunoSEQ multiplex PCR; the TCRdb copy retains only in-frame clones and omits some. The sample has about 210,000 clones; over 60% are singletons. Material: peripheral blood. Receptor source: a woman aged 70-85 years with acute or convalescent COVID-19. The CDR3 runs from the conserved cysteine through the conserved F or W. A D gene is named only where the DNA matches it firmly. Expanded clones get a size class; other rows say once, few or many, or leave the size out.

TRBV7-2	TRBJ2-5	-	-	CASSLETGGGGETQYF	TGTGCCAGCAGCCTAGAAACCGGAGGAGGAGGAGAGACCCAGTACTTC
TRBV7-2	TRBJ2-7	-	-	CASSTEGLQGNEQYF	TGTGCCAGCAGCACCGAAGGTCTCCAGGGAAACGAGCAGTACTTC
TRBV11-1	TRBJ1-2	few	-	CASSLAGVNYGYTF	TGTGCCAGCAGCTTAGCCGGGGTTAACTATGGCTACACCTTC
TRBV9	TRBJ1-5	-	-	CASSVERVVDGESRHF	TGTGCCAGCAGCGTAGAGAGGGTGGTCGATGGGGAAAGTAGGCATTTT
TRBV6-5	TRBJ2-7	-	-	CASSYSYVRGYEQYF	TGTGCCAGCAGTTACTCGTACGTCAGGGGCTACGAGCAGTACTTC
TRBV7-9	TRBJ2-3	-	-	CASSQSRGRRDTQYF	TGTGCCAGCAGCCAATCCAGGGGGAGGAGAGATACGCAGTATTTT
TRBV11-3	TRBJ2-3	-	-	CASSLDSTDTQYF	TGTGCCAGCAGCTTAGATTCGACAGATACGCAGTATTTT
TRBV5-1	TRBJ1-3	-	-	CASSPRVGFAGNTIYF	TGCGCCAGCAGCCCCCGGGTGGGTTTTGCTGGAAACACCATATATTTT
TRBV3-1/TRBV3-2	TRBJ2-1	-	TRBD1	CASSGTPGQGMDEQFF	TGTGCCAGCAGCGGGACCCCGGGACAGGGCATGGATGAGCAGTTCTTC
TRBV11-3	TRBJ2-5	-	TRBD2	CASSLFGAGVTETQYF	TGTGCCAGCAGCTTATTTGGAGCGGGGGTGACGGAGACCCAGTACTTC
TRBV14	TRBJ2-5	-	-	CASSQDLRETQYF	TGTGCCAGCAGCCAAGATCTGCGCGAGACCCAGTACTTC
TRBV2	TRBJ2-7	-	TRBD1	CASRFGTGRYEQYF	TGTGCCAGCCGGTTCGGGACAGGGCGATACGAGCAGTACTTC
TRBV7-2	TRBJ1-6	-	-	CASSSNRVQSPLHF	TGTGCCAGCAGCTCGAACAGGGTGCAATCACCCCTCCACTTT
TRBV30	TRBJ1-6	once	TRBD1	CAWRGQYNSPLHF	TGTGCCTGGCGGGGACAGTACAATTCACCCCTCCACTTT
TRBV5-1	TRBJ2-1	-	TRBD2	CASSLTSGGAYNEQFF	TGCGCCAGCAGCTTGACTAGCGGGGGGGCTTACAATGAGCAGTTCTTC
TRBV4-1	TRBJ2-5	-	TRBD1	CASSLDRAVGETQYF	TGCGCCAGCAGTCTGGACAGGGCCGTCGGGGAGACCCAGTACTTC
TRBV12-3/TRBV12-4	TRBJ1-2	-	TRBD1	CASSRDRGSYTF	TGTGCCAGCAGTCGGGACAGGGGTAGCTACACCTTC
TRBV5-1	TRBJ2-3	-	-	CASRGEADTQYF	TGCGCCAGCAGGGGGGAGGCGGATACGCAGTATTTT
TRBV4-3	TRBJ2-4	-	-	CASSQDPAGLVNIQYF	TGCGCCAGCAGCCAAGATCCGGCAGGGTTAGTAAACATTCAGTACTTC
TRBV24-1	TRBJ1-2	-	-	CATSDQKYGYTF	TGTGCCACCAGTGACCAGAAGTATGGCTACACCTTC
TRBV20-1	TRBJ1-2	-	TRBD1	CSASSGTGFF	TGCAGTGCTAGCTCCGGGACAGGTTTCTTC
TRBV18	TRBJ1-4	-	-	CASSPMTATNEKLFF	TGTGCCAGCTCACCCATGACAGCAACTAATGAAAAACTGTTTTTT
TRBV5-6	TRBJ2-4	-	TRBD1	CASSLPGQGFKNIQYF	TGTGCCAGCAGCCTGCCGGGACAGGGATTCAAAAACATTCAGTACTTC
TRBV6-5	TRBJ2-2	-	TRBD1	CASSLYRGLTGELFF	TGTGCCAGCAGTTTATACAGGGGGCTCACCGGGGAGCTGTTTTTT
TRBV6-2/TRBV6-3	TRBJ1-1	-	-	CASSYDSGRATEAFF	TGTGCCAGCAGTTACGATTCCGGCAGGGCCACTGAAGCTTTCTTT
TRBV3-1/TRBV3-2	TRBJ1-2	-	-	CASSQKSGYTF	TGTGCCAGCAGCCAGAAGAGTGGCTACACCTTC
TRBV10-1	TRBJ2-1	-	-	CASSDNLGGGLFF	TGCGCCAGCAGTGATAATTTGGGCGGGGGCCTTTTCTTC